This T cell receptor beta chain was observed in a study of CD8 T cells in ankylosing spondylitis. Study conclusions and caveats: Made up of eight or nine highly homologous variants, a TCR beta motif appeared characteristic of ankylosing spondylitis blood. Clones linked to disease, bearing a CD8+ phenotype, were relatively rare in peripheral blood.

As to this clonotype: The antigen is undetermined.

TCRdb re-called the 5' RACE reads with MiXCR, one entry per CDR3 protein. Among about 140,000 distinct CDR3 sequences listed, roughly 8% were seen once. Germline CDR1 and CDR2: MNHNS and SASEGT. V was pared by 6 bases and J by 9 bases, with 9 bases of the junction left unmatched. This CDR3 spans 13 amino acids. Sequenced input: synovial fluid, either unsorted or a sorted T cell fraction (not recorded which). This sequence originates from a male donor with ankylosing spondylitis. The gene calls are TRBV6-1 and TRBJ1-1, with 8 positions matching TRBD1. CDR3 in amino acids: CASSLGQGGKAFF. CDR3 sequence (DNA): TGTGCCAGCAGCCTCGGACAGGGCGGGAAAGCTTTCTTT.